The 4 T cell receptor beta chains below all came from one sample that was sequenced in a study of T cell responses to AZD1222 COVID-19 vaccine. The table came from immunoSEQ multiplex PCR; TCRdb's copy has only in-frame clones and leaves some out. The table records about 76,000 clones, approximately 90% of them present only once. The sequencing used peripheral blood, collected on day 0 of AZD1222 vaccination. The source of these receptors is an adult in good health.

The V gene is TRBV19, the J gene TRBJ2-1; D remains ambiguous. The ends were cut back, 3 bases at V and 9 bases at J, with 6 bases in the middle. CDR1 LNHDA and CDR2 SQIVND come from the germline V gene (reference sequence). The length of the CDR3 is 11 residues. The CDR3 protein is CASSMGPEQFF. DNA for the CDR3: TGTGCCAGTAGTATGGGTCCTGAGCAGTTCTTC.

This chain uses TRBV2 with TRBJ2-2; D is tentatively TRBD1 or TRBD2 (5 bases each). The CDR3 is 13 amino acids. CDR1 is SNHLY and CDR2 is FYNNEI in the germline V gene. Trimming cost V 6 bases and J 8 bases, with 13 bases left between them. DNA of the CDR3: TGTGCCAGCAGCTGGGCAGGGACGGGGGAGCTGTTTTTT. As protein: CASSWAGTGELFF. The full variable domain, in which reference TRBV2 and TRBJ2-2 provide the parts outside the CDR3, is EPEVTQTPSHQVTQMGQEVILRCVPISNHLYFYWYRQILGQKVEFLVSFYNNEISEKSEIFDDQFSVERPDGSNFTLKIRSTKLEDSAMYFCASSWAGTGELFFGEGSRLTVL.

The chain is built from TRBV2 and TRBJ1-3; D perhaps matches TRBD1 (5 bases). Germline CDR1 is SNHLY and CDR2 is FYNNEI. Trimming took 5 bases from V and 4 from J, leaving 15 bases between them. This CDR3 is built from 15 residues. CDR3 loop: CASSRPGWDGNTIYF. The CDR3 DNA follows: TGTGCCAGCAGTCGGCCAGGGTGGGACGGAAACACCATATATTTT.

The CDR3 protein is CASRQTSGVGYTF. The CDR3 coding sequence is TGTGCCAGCAGACAGACGTCCGGGGTCGGCTACACCTTC. The chain combines TRBV6-5 with TRBJ1-2; D ambiguous. Deletions cut 6 bases from V and 8 bases from J, with 16 bases between. The CDR3 totals 13 residues. Germline CDR1 and CDR2: MNHEY and SVGAGI.